This TCR beta chain is drawn from a study of radiotherapy plus CTLA-4 blockade in lung cancer. Germline CDR1 SGHDT, CDR2 YYEEEE. The CDR3 sequence is 12 residues long. V was clipped by 2 bases and J by 1 base, with 3 bases between them. Repertoires were generated with immunoSEQ multiplex PCR, while TCRdb's copy carries only in-frame clones and drops some. The sample contains 85,000 to 100,000 clones, about two thirds of which appear only once. This sample comprised peripheral blood, obtained from a patient treated with radiotherapy plus ipilimumab. The TCR sequence derives from a human donor with non-small cell lung cancer that progressed on radiotherapy plus ipilimumab. The rearrangement uses TRBV5-6 and TRBJ1-1; D ambiguous. For the CDR3, the DNA is TGTGCCAGCAGCTTTTGGAACACTGAAGCTTTCTTT. Its protein is CASSFWNTEAFF.